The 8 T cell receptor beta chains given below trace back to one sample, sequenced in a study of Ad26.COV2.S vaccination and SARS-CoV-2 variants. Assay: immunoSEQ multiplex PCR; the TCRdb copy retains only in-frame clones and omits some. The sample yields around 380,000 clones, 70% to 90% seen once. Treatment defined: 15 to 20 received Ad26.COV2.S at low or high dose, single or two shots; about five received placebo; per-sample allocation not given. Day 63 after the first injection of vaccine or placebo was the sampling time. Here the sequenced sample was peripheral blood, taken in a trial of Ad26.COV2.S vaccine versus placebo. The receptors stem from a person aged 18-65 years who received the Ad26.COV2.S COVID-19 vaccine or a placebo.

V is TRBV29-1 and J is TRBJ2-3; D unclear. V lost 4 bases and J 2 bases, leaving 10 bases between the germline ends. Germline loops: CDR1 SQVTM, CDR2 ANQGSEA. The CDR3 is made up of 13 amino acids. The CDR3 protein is CSVASRLTDTQYF. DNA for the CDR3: TGCAGCGTTGCGAGCAGACTCACAGATACGCAGTATTTT.

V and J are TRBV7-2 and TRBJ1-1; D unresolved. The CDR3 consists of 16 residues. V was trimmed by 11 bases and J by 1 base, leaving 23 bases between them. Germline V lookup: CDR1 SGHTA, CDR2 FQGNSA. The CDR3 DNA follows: TGTGCCTCCTTAGCAGGCGGAGTCCCCCAGAACACTGAAGCTTTCTTT. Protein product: CASLAGGVPQNTEAFF.

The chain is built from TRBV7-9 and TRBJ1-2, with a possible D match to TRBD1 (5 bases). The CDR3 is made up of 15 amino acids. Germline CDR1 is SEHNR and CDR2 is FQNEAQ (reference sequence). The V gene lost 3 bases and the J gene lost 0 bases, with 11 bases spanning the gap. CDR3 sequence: CASSLDTQANYGYTF. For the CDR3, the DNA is TGTGCCAGCAGCTTGGACACCCAAGCTAACTATGGCTACACCTTC.

CDR3 sequence: CASSIQGGRDGYTF. CDR3 in DNA: TGTGCCAGCAGCATCCAAGGAGGGAGGGATGGCTACACCTTC. V usage is TRBV21-1 and J usage is TRBJ1-2. TRBV21-1 is a listed pseudogene. The CDR3 has 14 amino acids.

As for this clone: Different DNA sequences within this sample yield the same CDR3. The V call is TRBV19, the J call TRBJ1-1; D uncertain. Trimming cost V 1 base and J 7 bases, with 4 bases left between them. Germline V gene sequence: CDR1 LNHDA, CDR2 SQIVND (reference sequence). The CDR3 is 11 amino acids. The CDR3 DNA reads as TGTGCCAGTAGTATAGTCGGTGAAGCTTTCTTT. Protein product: CASSIVGEAFF.

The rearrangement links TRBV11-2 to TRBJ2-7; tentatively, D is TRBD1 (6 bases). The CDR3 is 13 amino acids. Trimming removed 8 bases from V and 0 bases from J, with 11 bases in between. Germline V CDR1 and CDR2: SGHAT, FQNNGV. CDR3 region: CASCLGGSYEQYF. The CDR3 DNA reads TGTGCCAGCTGCCTAGGGGGCTCCTACGAGCAGTACTTC.

Here the CDR3 DNA reads TGTGCCAGTAGTATATCAGAAGTACAGCCCCAGCATTTT. Protein product: CASSISEVQPQHF. This sequence joins TRBV19 and TRBJ1-5; D call uncertain. CDR3 length: 13 residues. The germline V and J ends were trimmed by 2 bases and 7 bases, with 9 bases remaining between them. CDR1 is LNHDA, CDR2 SQIVND, per germline (reference sequence).

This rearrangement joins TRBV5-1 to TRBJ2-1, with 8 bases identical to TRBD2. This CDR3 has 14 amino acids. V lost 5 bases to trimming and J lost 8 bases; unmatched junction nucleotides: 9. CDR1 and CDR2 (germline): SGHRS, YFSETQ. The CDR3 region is CASSLSGGYYEQFF. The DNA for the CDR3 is TGCGCCAGCAGTCTAAGCGGGGGTTATTATGAGCAGTTCTTC.